Below, 12 T cell receptor beta chains from the same sample are listed, as sequenced in a study of cytomegalovirus exposure and HLA in healthy donors. This PCR relied on a set of 60 Vbeta primers and 13 Jbeta primers. Profiled with immunoSEQ multiplex PCR; TCRdb holds only in-frame clones, not every one. The sample lists 85,000 to 100,000 clones, 78% occurring once. Sequenced: PBMCs. The source of these receptors is a woman aged 55-70 years in good health and CMV-seronegative.

This clone showed up just once. The CDR3 here is CASSLALRREGSPLHF. The CDR3 DNA reads as TGTGCCAGCAGCTTAGCGCTTAGGAGGGAGGGATCACCCCTCCACTTT. V is TRBV7-2 and J is TRBJ1-6; no firm D call. This CDR3 spans 16 amino acids. Looked up from germline, CDR1 is SGHTA and CDR2 is FQGNSA. Trimming took off 0 bases at V and 10 bases at J, with 16 bases between the two ends.

This rearrangement joins TRBV28 to TRBJ1-4, with 7 bases lining up with TRBD1. The CDR3 runs 17 residues. Trimming cost V 7 bases and J 0 bases; bases outside gene matches: 11. Germline CDR1 MDHEN, CDR2 SYDVKM. For the CDR3, the DNA is TGTGCCAGCATGGATACAGGGGCGATTGCAACTAATGAAAAACTGTTTTTT. Amino acid sequence: CASMDTGAIATNEKLFF. Variable domain in full (rest from reference TRBV28 and TRBJ1-4): DVKVTQSSRYLVKRTGEKVFLECVQDMDHENMFWYRQDPGLGLRLIYFSYDVKMKEKGDIPEGYSVSREKKERFSLILESASTNQTSMYLCASMDTGAIATNEKLFFGSGTQLSVL.

The V gene is TRBV29-1, the J gene TRBJ2-4; 9 nucleotides align to TRBD1. There are 13 residues in the CDR3. J lost 12 bases, V lost 3 bases, and 9 bases had no gene match. Germline values: CDR1 SQVTM, CDR2 ANQGSEA. The CDR3 bases are TGCAGCGTTGAGGAGGGGGACAGGGTTCGTCAGTACTTC. It encodes CSVEEGDRVRQYF.

This rearrangement joins TRBV5-1 to TRBJ2-7; 7 bases match TRBD2. Per germline, CDR1 SGHRS and CDR2 YFSETQ. The CDR3 has 15 residues. Trimming removed 0 bases from V and 3 bases from J; junction bases left unmatched: 6. The CDR3 DNA reads TGCGCCAGCAGCTTGGGACTAGCTCAGAACTACGAGCAGTACTTC. Its translation: CASSLGLAQNYEQYF.

CDR3 sequence (DNA): TGTGCCAGCAGTTCGACACACACAGGGGGCAGGATCTATGGCTACACCTTC. The encoded protein is CASSSTHTGGRIYGYTF. This chain joins TRBV28 and TRBJ1-2; TRBD1 matches 9 bases. Per germline, CDR1 MDHEN and CDR2 SYDVKM. This CDR3 region has 17 residues. Trimming cost V 4 bases and J 4 bases; bases outside gene matches: 13.

The chain carries TRBV4-3 and TRBJ1-2, with 8 bases identical to TRBD1. Per germline, CDR1 LGHNA and CDR2 YSLEER. The CDR3 runs 12 residues. The trim removed 3 bases at V and 6 bases at J, leaving 0 bases unmatched. Here the CDR3 DNA reads TGCGCCAGCAGCCAGACAGGGGATGGCTACACCTTC. Translation gives CASSQTGDGYTF.

The chain has TRBV7-2 and TRBJ2-7; TRBD2 agrees at 8 bases. The CDR3 is 14 amino acids. Germline values: CDR1 SGHTA, CDR2 FQGNSA. The junction had 3 bases not matched to a gene; V was cut back by 4 bases and J by 1 base. This CDR3 reads CASSSLAGSYEQYF. DNA of the CDR3: TGTGCCAGCAGCTCCTTAGCGGGATCCTACGAGCAGTACTTC. Based on the CDR3 plus reference TRBV7-2 and TRBJ2-7, the full variable domain is GAGVSQSPSNKVTEKGKDVELRCDPISGHTALYWYRQSLGQGLEFLIYFQGNSAPDKSGLPSDRFSAERTGGSVSTLTIQRTQQEDSAVYLCASSSLAGSYEQYFGPGTRLTVT.

In the case of this clone: Compared with germline, one end of the junction differs, possibly owing to a read error. V gene TRBV29-1 combines with J gene TRBJ2-7, with TRBD1 identical over 10 bases. There are 15 residues in the CDR3. In germline, CDR1 is SQVTM, CDR2 ANQGSEA. Here the CDR3 DNA reads TGCAGCGTAGAAGGGACAGGGGCCTCCTCCTACGAGCAGTACTTC. It yields the protein CSVEGTGASSYEQYF.

The rearrangement joins TRBV27 to TRBJ2-2; 8 bases are shared with TRBD2. Germline values: CDR1 MNHEY, CDR2 SMNVEV (reference sequence). J lost 2 bases, V lost 9 bases, and 8 bases had no gene match. This CDR3 has 15 amino acids. CDR3 sequence (DNA): TGTGCCAGTTGCCGGGGGGGATCTAACACCGGGGAGCTGTTTTTT. Protein: CASCRGGSNTGELFF.

CDR3 region: CASSEASGQGYTEAFF. Written as DNA, the CDR3 is TGTGCCAGCAGTGAAGCGTCAGGCCAGGGGTACACTGAAGCTTTCTTT. The V gene is TRBV6-1, the J gene TRBJ1-1, with D possibly being TRBD1 (6 bases). The germline gives CDR1 MNHNS, CDR2 SASEGT. The CDR3 has 16 amino acids. The ends were cut back, 0 bases at V and 3 bases at J, with 14 bases in the middle.

The V call is TRBV7-2, the J call TRBJ2-7; D is perhaps TRBD2 (5 bases). Germline lookup yields CDR1 SGHTA and CDR2 FQGNSA. V was pared by 6 bases and J by 6 bases, with 21 bases between. CDR3 length equals 15 residues. Here the CDR3 reads CASSREVLALSEQYF. The CDR3 coding sequence is TGTGCCAGCAGTCGCGAGGTGTTAGCGTTAAGCGAGCAGTACTTC.

This clone was counted only a few times. This sequence joins TRBV5-1 and TRBJ2-3; D might be TRBD2 (5 bases). This CDR3 has 15 amino acids. Trimming removed 0 bases at V and 5 bases at J, with 13 bases between. The germline V gene encodes CDR1 SGHRS and CDR2 YFSETQ. The CDR3 nucleotides read TGCGCCAGCAGCTTGGCGGGGAACAGCGGAGATACGCAGTATTTT. Amino acid sequence: CASSLAGNSGDTQYF.